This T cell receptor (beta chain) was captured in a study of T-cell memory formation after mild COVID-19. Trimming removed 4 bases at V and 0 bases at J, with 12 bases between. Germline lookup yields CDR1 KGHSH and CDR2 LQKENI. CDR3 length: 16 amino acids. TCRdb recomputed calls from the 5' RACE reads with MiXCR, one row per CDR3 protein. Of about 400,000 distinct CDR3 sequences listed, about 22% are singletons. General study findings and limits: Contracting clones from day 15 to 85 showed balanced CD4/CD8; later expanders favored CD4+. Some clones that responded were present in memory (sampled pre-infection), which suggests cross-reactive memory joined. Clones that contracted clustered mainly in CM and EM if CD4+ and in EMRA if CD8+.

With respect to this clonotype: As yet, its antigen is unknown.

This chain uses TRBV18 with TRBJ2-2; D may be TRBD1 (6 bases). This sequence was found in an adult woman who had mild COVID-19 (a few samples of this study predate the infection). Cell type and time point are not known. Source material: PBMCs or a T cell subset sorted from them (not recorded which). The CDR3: CASSRTGTPNTGELFF. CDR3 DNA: TGTGCCAGCTCACGAACAGGGACACCGAACACCGGGGAGCTGTTTTTT.